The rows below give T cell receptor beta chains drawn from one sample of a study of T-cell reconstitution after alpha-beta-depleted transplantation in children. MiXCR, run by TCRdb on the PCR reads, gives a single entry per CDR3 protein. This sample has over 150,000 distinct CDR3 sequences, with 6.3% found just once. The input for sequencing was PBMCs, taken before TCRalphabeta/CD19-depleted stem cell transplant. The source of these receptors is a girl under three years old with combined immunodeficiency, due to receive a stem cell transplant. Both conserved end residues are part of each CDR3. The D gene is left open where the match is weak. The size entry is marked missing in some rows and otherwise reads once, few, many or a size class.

cdr3_aa: CASSDTGGRLETQYF; cdr3_nt: TGTGCCAGCAGTGACACAGGGGGAAGACTGGAGACCCAGTACTTC; v_call: TRBV28; j_call: TRBJ2-5; clone_size: many; d_call: TRBD1
cdr3_aa: CASSELGGIDSTGELFF; cdr3_nt: TGTGCCAGCAGTGAATTAGGAGGGATTGACAGCACCGGGGAGCTGTTTTTT; v_call: TRBV25-1; j_call: TRBJ2-2; clone_size: many; d_call: NA
cdr3_aa: CASSPRDTSTGELFF; cdr3_nt: TGTGCCAGCAGCCCCAGGGACACGAGCACCGGGGAGCTGTTTTTT; v_call: TRBV11-3; j_call: TRBJ2-2; clone_size: few; d_call: NA
cdr3_aa: CSVGEPPYNEQFF; cdr3_nt: TGCAGCGTTGGCGAACCCCCCTACAATGAGCAGTTCTTC; v_call: TRBV29-1; j_call: TRBJ2-1; clone_size: many; d_call: NA
cdr3_aa: CASSYSRAQSEQYF; cdr3_nt: TGTGCCAGCAGTTACTCTAGGGCCCAGAGCGAGCAGTACTTC; v_call: TRBV6-5; j_call: TRBJ2-7; clone_size: few; d_call: NA
cdr3_aa: CASSHDRDGNTGELFF; cdr3_nt: TGTGCCAGCAGTCACGACAGGGATGGGAACACCGGGGAGCTGTTTTTT; v_call: TRBV7-7; j_call: TRBJ2-2; clone_size: many; d_call: TRBD1
cdr3_aa: CSARGWGPEAFF; cdr3_nt: TGCAGTGCTAGAGGGTGGGGCCCTGAAGCTTTCTTT; v_call: TRBV20-1; j_call: TRBJ1-1; clone_size: many; d_call: NA
cdr3_aa: CSAGGYGGSRTDTQYF; cdr3_nt: TGCAGTGCTGGTGGTTACGGGGGGTCCCGCACAGATACGCAGTATTTT; v_call: TRBV20-1; j_call: TRBJ2-3; clone_size: many; d_call: TRBD2
cdr3_aa: CSVGLGTSYEQYF; cdr3_nt: TGCAGCGTTGGACTCGGAACCTCCTACGAGCAGTACTTC; v_call: TRBV29-1; j_call: TRBJ2-7; clone_size: many; d_call: NA
cdr3_aa: CASSLSASWDTQYF; cdr3_nt: TGTGCCAGCAGTTTATCGGCTAGTTGGGATACGCAGTATTTT; v_call: TRBV27; j_call: TRBJ2-3; clone_size: many; d_call: NA
cdr3_aa: CASSQDRGVVWEQFF; cdr3_nt: TGCGCCAGCAGCCAAGATAGGGGGGTTGTTTGGGAGCAGTTCTTC; v_call: TRBV4-3; j_call: TRBJ2-1; clone_size: many; d_call: NA
cdr3_aa: CASTPVGGQRAQYF; cdr3_nt: TGTGCCAGCACTCCGGTCGGCGGGCAGAGGGCCCAGTACTTC; v_call: TRBV28; j_call: TRBJ2-5; clone_size: few; d_call: NA
cdr3_aa: CASSFLGDRAVGGYTF; cdr3_nt: TGTGCCAGCAGCTTTCTAGGGGACAGGGCAGTAGGTGGCTACACCTTC; v_call: TRBV7-2; j_call: TRBJ1-2; clone_size: NA; d_call: TRBD1
cdr3_aa: CASSQEVVGGVGYGYTF; cdr3_nt: TGCGCCAGCAGCCAAGAGGTTGTTGGGGGAGTGGGCTATGGCTACACCTTC; v_call: TRBV4-1; j_call: TRBJ1-2; clone_size: few; d_call: NA
cdr3_aa: CASTFLGGTSGGVEQFF; cdr3_nt: TGTGCCAGCACCTTTTTAGGGGGGACTAGCGGGGGGGTTGAGCAGTTCTTC; v_call: TRBV7-2; j_call: TRBJ2-1; clone_size: many; d_call: TRBD2
cdr3_aa: CASSLERNRQYF; cdr3_nt: TGTGCCAGCAGTTTAGAGCGGAACCGGCAGTACTTC; v_call: TRBV12-3/TRBV12-4; j_call: TRBJ2-7; clone_size: many; d_call: NA
cdr3_aa: CASSPGTGMLKVSQDEQFF; cdr3_nt: TGTGCCAGCAGCCCCGGGACAGGGATGTTAAAGGTCTCGCAGGATGAGCAGTTCTTC; v_call: TRBV3-1; j_call: TRBJ2-1; clone_size: many; d_call: TRBD1
cdr3_aa: CASSVDPPGEGNSPLHF; cdr3_nt: TGTGCCAGCAGCGTAGACCCCCCAGGGGAGGGAAATTCACCCCTCCACTTT; v_call: TRBV9; j_call: TRBJ1-6; clone_size: NA; d_call: NA
cdr3_aa: CASSLDTGGVNEQFF; cdr3_nt: TGCGCCAGCAGCTTGGATACTGGGGGGGTAAATGAGCAGTTCTTC; v_call: TRBV5-1; j_call: TRBJ2-1; clone_size: many; d_call: TRBD2
cdr3_aa: CASSPLTPRTYNEQFF; cdr3_nt: TGTGCCAGCAGCCCCCTAACGCCTCGTACCTACAATGAGCAGTTCTTC; v_call: TRBV12-3/TRBV12-4; j_call: TRBJ2-1; clone_size: few; d_call: NA
cdr3_aa: CASSPTDSFNEQFF; cdr3_nt: TGTGCCAGCAGCCCGACCGACTCATTCAATGAGCAGTTCTTC; v_call: TRBV7-9; j_call: TRBJ2-1; clone_size: many; d_call: NA
cdr3_aa: CASSKDTGNTEAFF; cdr3_nt: TGTGCCAGCAGCAAAGATACGGGGAACACTGAAGCTTTCTTT; v_call: TRBV21-1; j_call: TRBJ1-1; clone_size: few; d_call: NA
cdr3_aa: CASSVDWEHTDTQYF; cdr3_nt: TGTGCCAGCAGCGTAGATTGGGAACACACAGATACGCAGTATTTT; v_call: TRBV9; j_call: TRBJ2-3; clone_size: many; d_call: NA
cdr3_aa: CSAREWGRKIADTQYF; cdr3_nt: TGCAGTGCTAGAGAGTGGGGGCGGAAGATTGCAGATACGCAGTATTTT; v_call: TRBV20-1; j_call: TRBJ2-3; clone_size: many; d_call: NA
cdr3_aa: CASSQGLAGGPFSYNEQFF; cdr3_nt: TGCGCCAGCAGTCAGGGACTAGCGGGGGGGCCCTTCTCCTACAATGAGCAGTTCTTC; v_call: TRBV4-1; j_call: TRBJ2-1; clone_size: many; d_call: TRBD2
cdr3_aa: CASSLPPGNTGELFF; cdr3_nt: TGTGCCAGCAGCTTGCCCCCCGGGAACACCGGGGAGCTGTTTTTT; v_call: TRBV5-8; j_call: TRBJ2-2; clone_size: many; d_call: NA
cdr3_aa: CASSPLAPGGAKGPGELFF; cdr3_nt: TGTGCCAGCTCACCATTGGCCCCAGGGGGCGCGAAAGGCCCCGGGGAGCTGTTTTTT; v_call: TRBV18; j_call: TRBJ2-2; clone_size: many; d_call: TRBD1
cdr3_aa: CASSSAENTEAFF; cdr3_nt: TGTGCCAGCAGCTCTGCGGAGAACACTGAAGCTTTCTTT; v_call: TRBV9; j_call: TRBJ1-1; clone_size: many; d_call: NA